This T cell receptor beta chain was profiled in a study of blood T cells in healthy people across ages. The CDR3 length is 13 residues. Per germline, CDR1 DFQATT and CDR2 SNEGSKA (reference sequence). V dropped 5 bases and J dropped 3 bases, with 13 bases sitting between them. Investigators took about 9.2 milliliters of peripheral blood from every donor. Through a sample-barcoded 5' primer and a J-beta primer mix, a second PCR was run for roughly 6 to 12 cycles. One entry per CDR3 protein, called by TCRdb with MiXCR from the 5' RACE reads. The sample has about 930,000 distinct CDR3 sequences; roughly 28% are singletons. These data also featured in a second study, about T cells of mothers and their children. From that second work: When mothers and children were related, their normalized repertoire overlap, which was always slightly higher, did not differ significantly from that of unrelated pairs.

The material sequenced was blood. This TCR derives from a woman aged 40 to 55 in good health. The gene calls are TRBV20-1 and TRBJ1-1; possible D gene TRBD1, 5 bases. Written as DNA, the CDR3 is TGCAGTGCTCCCACCAAAGGGGACACTGAAGCTTTCTTT. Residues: CSAPTKGDTEAFF.